Detailed here is one T cell receptor beta chain. This clone was seen just once. Its antigen is currently not known. Base-call qualities are not available, and no considerably larger clone is one nucleotide away. Whole blood was collected in K2EDTA tubes by collaborating institutions according to the institutions' own protocols. For TCRbeta analysis, collaborator samples were shipped as frozen whole blood, as isolated PBMCs, or as DNA extracted from either sample type. TCRbeta CDR3 regions were amplified from genomic DNA using the immunoSEQ Assay, a bias-controlled multiplex PCR. Processing in the source paper ran as follows. The number of nucleated cells in each sample was estimated from the amplification of reference gene primers within the assay. To quantify the absolute abundance of each unique TCRbeta CDR3 rearrangement, sequence reads were collapsed and filtered. For each sample, productive Simpson clonality was calculated as the square root of Simpson's diversity index across productive rearrangements. TCRdb limited this immuneACCESS table to in-frame rearrangements with V and J called. A share of clones is missing; checked studies link under half to unresolved V genes, and the rest is unexplained. That table gives V, J and clone size, and the DNA gave D and trimming. Across this sample there are about half a million clones, with 70% to 90% seen only once. The ten largest clones add up to under 4% of the sample.

The data were obtained in a study of blood T cell repertoires in COVID-19 (dated by TCRdb to the early 2020s). With regard to the full study: Samples from collaborators originated in the United States, Italy and Spain and spanned both the acute and convalescent phases of COVID-19. The prospective study material was composed of cDNA or gDNA derived from T cells, B-cell-depleted T cells, or PBMCs. The dataset comprised deeply sampled blood TCRbeta repertoires from subjects exposed to, actively infected with, or recovered from COVID-19. The repertoires were released in a freely available public database intended as a resource for research on the immune response to SARS-CoV-2. The samples were drawn from two sources: the first 160 participants of the ongoing ImmuneRACE study, and about 1,300 subjects contributed by 6 global collaborators. A de-identified subject ID, COVID-19 status, age in years and sex were almost always included in the sample metadata. Where HLA class I and class II types were available, the types were taken from metadata supplied by the sample provider, not from assay-based typing.

Summary of the overall study and its limitations: The amount of clinical and demographic metadata varied by source and participant and was provided uncurated.

CDR1 is given as SGHVS and CDR2 as FQNEAQ, both from the germline V gene. V gives up 5 bases and J gives up 5 bases, and the segment between their germline ends measures 12 bases. Its CDR3 holds 13 amino acids, cysteine through phenylalanine. Just the 39-base CDR3 DNA is kept, in frame starting at base 1. This sequence was found in a human donor in a cohort sampled during active COVID-19. The chain was built from TRBV7-8 and TRBJ1-1; the D gene assignment is ambiguous. Sequenced sample: peripheral blood. The bases are TGTGCCAGCAGCCTTCGGACGGGAACTGAAGCTTTCTTT. Protein translation: CASSLRTGTEAFF. Joined to the reference TRBV7-8 and TRBJ1-1 proteins, this CDR3 gives the full variable domain: GAGVSQSPRYKVAKRGQDVALRCDPISGHVSLFWYQQALGQGPEFLTYFQNEAQLDKSGLPSDRFFAERPEGSVSTLKIQRTQQEDSAVYLCASSLRTGTEAFFGQGTRLTVV.